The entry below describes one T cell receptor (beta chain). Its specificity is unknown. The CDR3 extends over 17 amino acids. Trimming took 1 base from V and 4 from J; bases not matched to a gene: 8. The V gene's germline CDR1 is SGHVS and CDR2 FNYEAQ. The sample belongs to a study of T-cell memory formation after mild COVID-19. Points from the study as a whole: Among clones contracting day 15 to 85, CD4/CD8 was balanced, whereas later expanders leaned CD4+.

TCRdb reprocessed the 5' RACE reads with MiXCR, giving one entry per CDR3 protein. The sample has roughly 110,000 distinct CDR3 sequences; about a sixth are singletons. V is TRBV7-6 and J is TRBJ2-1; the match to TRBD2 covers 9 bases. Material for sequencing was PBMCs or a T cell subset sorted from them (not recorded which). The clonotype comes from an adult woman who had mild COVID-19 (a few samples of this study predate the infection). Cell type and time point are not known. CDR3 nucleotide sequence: TGTGCCAGCAGCTTAGAGACTAGCGGAGGCTTTTACAATGAGCAGTTCTTC. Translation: CASSLETSGGFYNEQFF.